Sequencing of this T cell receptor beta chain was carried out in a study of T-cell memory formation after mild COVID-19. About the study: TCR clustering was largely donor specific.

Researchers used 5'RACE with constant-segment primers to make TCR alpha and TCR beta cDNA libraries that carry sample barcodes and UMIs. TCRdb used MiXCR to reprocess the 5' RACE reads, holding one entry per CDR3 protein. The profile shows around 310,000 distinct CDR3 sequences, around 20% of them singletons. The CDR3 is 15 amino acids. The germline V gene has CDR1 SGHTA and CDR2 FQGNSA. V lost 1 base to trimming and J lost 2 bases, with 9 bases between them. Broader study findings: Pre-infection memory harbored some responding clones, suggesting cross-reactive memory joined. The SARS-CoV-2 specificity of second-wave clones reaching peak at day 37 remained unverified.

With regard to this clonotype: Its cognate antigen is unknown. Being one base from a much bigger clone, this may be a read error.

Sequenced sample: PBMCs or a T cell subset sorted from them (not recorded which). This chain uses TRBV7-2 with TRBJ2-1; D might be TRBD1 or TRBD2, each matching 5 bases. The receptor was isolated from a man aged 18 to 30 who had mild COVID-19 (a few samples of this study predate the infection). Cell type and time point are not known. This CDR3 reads CASSLGPGPYNEQFF. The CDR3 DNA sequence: TGTGCCAGCAGCTTAGGGCCGGGGCCCTACAATGAGCAGTTCTTC.